These 14 T cell receptor beta chains were all obtained from the same sample, sequenced in a study of CD8+ T cells in alopecia areata. cDNA reverse transcribed from extracted RNA served as the sequencing template. Some clones are missing from TCRdb's copy, which holds only in-frame ones; the method was immunoSEQ multiplex PCR. The sample lists 150,000 to 200,000 clones, 50% to 70% seen once, with roughly 0.99% in the top ten. Specified treatment: oral pan-JAK inhibitor, 5-10 mg twice daily. The input for sequencing was CD4+ T cells sorted from blood, taken at week 4, from a patient treated with tofacitinib. The receptors were gathered from a human donor with alopecia areata.

With respect to this clone: An end of the junction differs from the germline gene, which may be a read error. This sequence joins TRBV7-7 and TRBJ2-1, with a possible D match to TRBD2 (6 bases). This CDR3 comprises 15 residues. Germline CDR1 reads SSHAT; CDR2 reads FNYEAQ (reference sequence). In nucleotides, the CDR3 is TGTGCTAGCAGCTTAGGTAGCGGACTCTACAATGAGCAGTTCTTC. This sequence encodes CASSLGSGLYNEQFF.

The chain carries TRBV5-6 and TRBJ2-1, with D possibly being TRBD2 (7 bases). Trimming took off 3 bases at V and 5 bases at J, with 18 bases between the two ends. CDR3 length: 16 residues. Germline V gene lookup returns CDR1 SGHDT and CDR2 YYEEEE. Here the CDR3 reads CASSSPRRGPDNEQFF. CDR3 bases: TGTGCCAGCAGCTCCCCGCGGCGGGGGCCCGACAATGAGCAGTTCTTC.

The rearrangement links TRBV5-1 to TRBJ2-5; D is ambiguous. Per the germline V gene, CDR1 is SGHRS and CDR2 is YFSETQ. This CDR3 is 15 amino acids long. Trimming cost V 1 base and J 0 bases, with 10 bases left between them. In DNA, the CDR3 is TGCGCCAGCAGCTTGAGATCGGTCAACCAAGAGACCCAGTACTTC. This sequence encodes CASSLRSVNQETQYF.

This clone was found a few times. CDR3 in amino acids: CATGQGTDTQYF. The CDR3 DNA follows: TGTGCCACCGGGCAGGGGACAGATACGCAGTATTTT. The rearrangement joins TRBV6-5 to TRBJ2-3, with D possibly being TRBD1 (6 bases). This CDR3 is built from 12 residues. Between the trimmed V and J ends, which lost 10 bases and 3 bases, there was a span of 11 bases. Looked up from germline, CDR1 is MNHEY and CDR2 is SVGAGI.

The chain recombines TRBV7-8 with TRBJ2-5, with 10 bases identical to TRBD1. TRBJ2-7 explains the end of the DNA better; the J call may be wrong. The CDR3 loop spans 18 amino acids. Germline V lookup: CDR1 SGHVS, CDR2 FQNEAQ. For the CDR3, the DNA is TGTGCCAGCAGCTTAGCCCTCACCTCGGGACAGGGGACCTACGAGCAGTACTTC. Amino acid sequence: CASSLALTSGQGTYEQYF.

This clone has just a few counts. The gene calls are TRBV29-1 and TRBJ1-2; 7 bases fit TRBD1. The V segment lost 6 bases and the J segment 4 bases; nucleotides outside the gene matches: 14. The CDR3 runs 15 residues. Germline V lookup: CDR1 SQVTM, CDR2 ANQGSEA. CDR3 loop: CSVLDAGQAPYGYTF. The CDR3 DNA reads TGCAGCGTCCTCGATGCAGGACAGGCCCCCTATGGCTACACCTTC.

The J gene is TRBJ2-1, the V gene TRBV23-1; 8 bases are shared with TRBD2. TRBV23-1 is labeled an ORF, and its function is uncertain. The V segment lost 8 bases and the J segment 10 bases; nucleotides outside the gene matches: 10. The CDR3 extends over 13 amino acids. CDR3 coding DNA: TGCGCCAGCCCGGACGGGGGGGCATGGGAGCAGTTCTTC. Protein sequence: CASPDGGAWEQFF.

A note on this clone: The same CDR3 also results from other DNA sequences found in this sample. V and J are TRBV4-2 and TRBJ2-6; D gene unclear. Germline V lookup: CDR1 LGHNA, CDR2 YNFKEQ. The CDR3 contains 15 residues. V gave up 0 bases and J gave up 0 bases, with 3 bases separating them. The CDR3 bases are TGTGCCAGCAGCCAAGATGTCTCTGGGGCCAACGTCCTGACTTTC. Its protein is CASSQDVSGANVLTF.

This clone turned up a few times. The J gene is TRBJ2-3, the V gene TRBV29-1, with TRBD1 identical over 7 bases. Germline CDR1 is SQVTM and CDR2 is ANQGSEA. The V and J ends lost 3 bases and 0 bases, in that order; junction bases with no gene match: 6. The CDR3 length is 15 residues. CDR3 coding DNA: TGCAGCGTTGAGGGACAGAGTTCTAGCACAGATACGCAGTATTTT. Translated: CSVEGQSSSTDTQYF.

Comment on this clone: A junction end diverges from the germline sequence, so it may reflect a read error. The V gene is TRBV29-1, the J gene TRBJ1-1; TRBD1 might be the D (5 bases). From germline, CDR1 is SQVTM and CDR2 ANQGSEA. This CDR3 has 11 residues. In DNA form, the CDR3 reads TGCAGCGCTGGCCGGGGCACTGAAACTTTCTTT. As protein: CSAGRGTETFF.

The chain combines TRBV2 with TRBJ2-5, with D perhaps matching TRBD2 (6 bases). The CDR3 extends over 19 amino acids. Looked up from germline, CDR1 is SNHLY and CDR2 is FYNNEI. The V gene lost 4 bases and the J gene lost 0 bases, with 24 bases spanning the gap. CDR3 DNA sequence: TGTGCCAGCAGTGTGAGGGGACTTCCCCCGAGCGGGCACCAAGAGACCCAGTACTTC. Translation: CASSVRGLPPSGHQETQYF.

The V call is TRBV29-1, the J call TRBJ2-3; possibly TRBD1 or TRBD2 for D (5 bases each). This CDR3 is 13 amino acids long. Germline CDR1 reads SQVTM; CDR2 reads ANQGSEA. V dropped 7 bases and J dropped 2 bases, with 13 bases sitting between them. CDR3 DNA sequence: TGCAGCGCGTTCCGGGGCTTCACAGATACGCAGTATTTT. It yields the protein CSAFRGFTDTQYF.

This clone was seen more than once but under ten times. This rearrangement joins TRBV29-1 to TRBJ2-1, with TRBD2 identical over 9 bases. Germline lookup yields CDR1 SQVTM and CDR2 ANQGSEA. The length of the CDR3 is 14 residues. V shed 2 bases, J shed 12 bases, and the junction held 11 bases outside the gene matches. Here the CDR3 reads CSVESGAGGLGQFF. The CDR3 DNA reads as TGCAGCGTTGAATCAGGCGCGGGGGGGCTTGGGCAGTTCTTC.

This clone was counted between two and nine times. The rearrangement links TRBV4-1 to TRBJ2-7; TRBD2 aligns across 8 bases. Unmatched junction bases numbered 8, after V lost 2 bases and J lost 2 bases. The V gene's germline CDR1 is MGHRA and CDR2 YSYEKL. This CDR3 comprises 16 residues. The CDR3 sequence: CASSQPGGSGAYEQYF. CDR3 nucleotide sequence: TGCGCCAGCAGCCAACCCGGGGGTAGCGGGGCCTACGAGCAGTACTTC.